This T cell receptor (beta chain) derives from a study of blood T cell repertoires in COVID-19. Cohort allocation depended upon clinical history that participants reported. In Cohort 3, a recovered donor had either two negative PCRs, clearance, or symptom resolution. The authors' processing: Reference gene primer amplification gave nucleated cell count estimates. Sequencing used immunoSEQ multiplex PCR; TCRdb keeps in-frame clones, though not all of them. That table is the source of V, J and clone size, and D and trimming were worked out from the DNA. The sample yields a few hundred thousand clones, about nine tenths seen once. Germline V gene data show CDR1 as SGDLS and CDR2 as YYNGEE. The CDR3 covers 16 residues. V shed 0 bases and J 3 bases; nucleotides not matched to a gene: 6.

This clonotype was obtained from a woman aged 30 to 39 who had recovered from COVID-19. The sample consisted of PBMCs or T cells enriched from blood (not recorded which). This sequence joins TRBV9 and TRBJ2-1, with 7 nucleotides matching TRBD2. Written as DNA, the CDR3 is TGTGCCAGCAGCGTAGGGGGACTACCACTCTACAATGAGCAGTTCTTC. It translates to CASSVGGLPLYNEQFF.